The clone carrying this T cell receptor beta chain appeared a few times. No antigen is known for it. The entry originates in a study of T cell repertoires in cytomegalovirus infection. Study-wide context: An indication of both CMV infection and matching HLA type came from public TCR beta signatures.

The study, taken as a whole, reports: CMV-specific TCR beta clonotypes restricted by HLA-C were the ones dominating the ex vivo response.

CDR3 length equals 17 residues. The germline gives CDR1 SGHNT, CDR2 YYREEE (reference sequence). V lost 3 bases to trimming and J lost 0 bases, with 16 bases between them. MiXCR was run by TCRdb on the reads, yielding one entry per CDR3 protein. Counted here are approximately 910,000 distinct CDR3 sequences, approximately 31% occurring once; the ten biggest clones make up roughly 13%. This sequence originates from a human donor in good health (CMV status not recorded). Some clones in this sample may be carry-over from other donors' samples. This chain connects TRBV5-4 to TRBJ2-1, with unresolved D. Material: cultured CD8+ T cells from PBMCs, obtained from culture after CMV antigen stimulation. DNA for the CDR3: TGTGCCAGCAGCTCCATCTCCAGGCAATTCTCCTACAATGAGCAGTTCTTC. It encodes CASSSISRQFSYNEQFF.